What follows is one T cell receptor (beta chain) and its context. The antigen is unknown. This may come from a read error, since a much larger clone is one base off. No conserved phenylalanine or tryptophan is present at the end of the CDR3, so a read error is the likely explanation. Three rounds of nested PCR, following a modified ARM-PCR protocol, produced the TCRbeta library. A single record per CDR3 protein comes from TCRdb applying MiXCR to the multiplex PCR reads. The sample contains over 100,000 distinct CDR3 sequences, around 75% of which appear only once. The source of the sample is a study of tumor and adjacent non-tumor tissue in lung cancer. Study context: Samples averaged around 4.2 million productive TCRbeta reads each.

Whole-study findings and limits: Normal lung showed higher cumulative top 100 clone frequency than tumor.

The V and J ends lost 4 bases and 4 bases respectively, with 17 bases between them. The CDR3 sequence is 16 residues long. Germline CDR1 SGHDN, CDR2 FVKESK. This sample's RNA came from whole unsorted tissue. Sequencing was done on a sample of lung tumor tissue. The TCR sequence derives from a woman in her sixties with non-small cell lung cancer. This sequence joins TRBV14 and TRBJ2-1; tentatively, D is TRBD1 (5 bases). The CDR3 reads CASSLGAAVRYNEQFS. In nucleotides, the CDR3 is TGTGCCAGCAGCCTAGGGGCGGCGGTGCGGTACAATGAGCAGTTCTCC.